The next 23 T cell receptor beta chains were all read from a single sample in a study of brain T cells in children with intractable seizures. TCRdb's table, derived via immunoSEQ multiplex PCR, lists solely in-frame clones and lacks some. The table lists about 340,000 clones, over 85% of them singletons. Time point here: blood from clinic visit 5 months post-surgery; TSC patient then seizure free. Sequenced here: peripheral blood, sampled approximately 5 months after surgery. The receptors originated from a boy under two years old with tuberous sclerosis and intractable seizures.

The chain joins TRBV5-6 to TRBJ2-3; D gene uncertain. Germline values: CDR1 SGHDT, CDR2 YYEEEE. CDR3 length equals 13 residues. The V and J ends lost 0 bases and 2 bases respectively, with 4 bases between them. The CDR3 region is CASSLASTDTQYF. The CDR3 coding sequence is TGTGCCAGCAGCTTGGCTTCCACAGATACGCAGTATTTT.

This rearrangement joins TRBV5-6 to TRBJ1-2; 9 bases line up with TRBD1. Germline V lookup: CDR1 SGHDT, CDR2 YYEEEE. Trimming cost V 0 bases and J 4 bases; bases outside gene matches: 4. CDR3 size: 15 residues. CDR3 DNA sequence: TGTGCCAGCAGCTTGGGCACAGGGGGCCCCTATGGCTACACCTTC. Its translation is CASSLGTGGPYGYTF.

The V and J genes are TRBV5-8 and TRBJ1-1; 7 nucleotides match TRBD1. CDR1 and CDR2 (germline): SGHTS, YDEGEE. CDR3 size: 13 residues. Unmatched junction bases numbered 8, after V lost 2 bases and J lost 10 bases. The CDR3 DNA reads TGTGCCAGCAGCTTAGTCACAGGGGCTCTAGCTTTCTTT. This gives the protein CASSLVTGALAFF. Full variable domain (outside the CDR3, taken from reference TRBV5-8 and TRBJ1-1): EAGVTQSPTHLIKTRGQQATLRCSPISGHTSVYWYQQALGLGLQFLLWYDEGEERNRGNFPPRFSGRQFPNYSSELNVNALELEDSALYLCASSLVTGALAFFGQGTRLTVV.

This clone was recorded at least ten times. V usage is TRBV9 and J usage is TRBJ1-2; D is undetermined. The CDR3 totals 13 residues. V was trimmed by 0 bases and J by 7 bases, leaving 10 bases between them. The germline V gene encodes CDR1 SGDLS and CDR2 YYNGEE. The CDR3 DNA is TGTGCCAGCAGCGTAGATTTATCAGGTGGCTACACCTTC. Protein: CASSVDLSGGYTF. Variable domain in full (rest from reference TRBV9 and TRBJ1-2): DSGVTQTPKHLITATGQRVTLRCSPRSGDLSVYWYQQSLDQGLQFLIQYYNGEERAKGNILERFSAQQFPDLHSELNLSSLELGDSALYFCASSVDLSGGYTFGSGTRLTVV.

The chain couples TRBV7-9 to TRBJ1-1, with D possibly matching TRBD1 (5 bases). This CDR3 contains 14 residues. Trimming removed 1 base from V and 8 bases from J, with 14 bases in between. Germline lookup yields CDR1 SEHNR and CDR2 FQNEAQ (reference sequence). CDR3 coding DNA: TGTGCCAGCAGCTTAGTGGCGGGGGACGGGGAAGCTTTCTTT. This sequence encodes CASSLVAGDGEAFF.

The J gene is TRBJ2-1, the V gene TRBV9; 11 bases map to TRBD1. Germline V gene data show CDR1 as SGDLS and CDR2 as YYNGEE. CDR3 size: 14 residues. After removal of 2 bases from V and 5 bases from J, the junction contained 0 bases not matched to a gene. In nucleotides, the CDR3 is TGTGCCAGCAGCGTGGGACAGGGGGACAATGAGCAGTTCTTC. It specifies CASSVGQGDNEQFF.

This clone was detected a few times. The V gene is TRBV11-3, the J gene TRBJ1-1; 9 nucleotides line up with TRBD1. V lost 5 bases, J lost 4 bases, and 14 bases stayed unmatched. Looked up from germline, CDR1 is SGHNT and CDR2 is YENEEA. This CDR3 comprises 17 residues. The CDR3 protein is CASSLRQGGIWGTEAFF. The CDR3 DNA sequence: TGTGCCAGCAGCCTCAGACAGGGGGGGATCTGGGGCACTGAAGCTTTCTTT.

The chain has TRBV5-1 and TRBJ1-6, with 11 bases that match TRBD1. J lost 8 bases, V lost 7 bases, and 8 bases had no gene match. Germline assignment: CDR1 SGHRS and CDR2 YFSETQ. There are 15 residues in the CDR3. In DNA form, the CDR3 reads TGCGCCAGCCGCCAGGACAGGGGGCTGGATTCACCCCTCCACTTT. Protein product: CASRQDRGLDSPLHF.

The chain recombines TRBV2 with TRBJ1-5, with a tentative D call TRBD1 (5 bases). V was cut by 2 bases and J by 6 bases, with 14 bases left in between. The germline V gene has CDR1 SNHLY and CDR2 FYNNEI. The CDR3 has 15 amino acids. CDR3 region: CASSEKQGSIQPQHF. For the CDR3, the DNA is TGTGCCAGCAGTGAAAAGCAGGGATCGATTCAGCCCCAGCATTTT.

J is TRBJ1-1 and V is TRBV18; D call uncertain. Germline V gene data show CDR1 as KGHSH and CDR2 as LQKENI. The V and J ends lost 2 bases and 4 bases respectively, with 11 bases between them. This CDR3 is built from 14 residues. For the CDR3, the DNA is TGTGCCAGCTCACCAAGCGTGGGTGGCACTGAAGCTTTCTTT. Translating gives CASSPSVGGTEAFF.

This clone has a single count. Within the sample, other DNA sequences also encode this same CDR3. The chain is built from TRBV7-9 and TRBJ1-5; no reliable D call. V lost 1 base to trimming and J lost 4 bases, with 2 bases between them. The CDR3 spans 12 residues. Germline V gene lookup returns CDR1 SEHNR and CDR2 FQNEAQ (reference sequence). CDR3 nucleotides: TGTGCCAGCAGCTTAGGTAATCAGCCCCAGCATTTT. It codes for CASSLGNQPQHF.

The chain recombines TRBV6-5 with TRBJ2-2, with D perhaps being TRBD1 or TRBD2 (6 bases each). Germline V gene data show CDR1 as MNHEY and CDR2 as SVGAGI. V shed 7 bases and J shed 1 base, with 13 bases lying between them. This CDR3 spans 15 amino acids. Written as DNA, the CDR3 is TGTGCCAGCACTAGGGGGGCCTTGAACACCGGGGAGCTGTTTTTT. Protein: CASTRGALNTGELFF.

V and J are TRBV28 and TRBJ2-7; TRBD1 aligns across 7 bases. This CDR3 has 15 amino acids. The V and J ends lost 6 bases and 7 bases, in that order; junction bases with no gene match: 15. The germline gives CDR1 MDHEN, CDR2 SYDVKM. CDR3 sequence reads: CASSPQTGFFREQYF. CDR3 coding DNA: TGTGCCAGCAGCCCGCAGACAGGGTTTTTTCGGGAGCAGTACTTC.

For the CDR3, the DNA is TGTGCCAGCAGCCCACTCCCCGGAACCGGCGCCGCTAGCACAGATACGCAGTATTTT. Translated: CASSPLPGTGAASTDTQYF. V usage is TRBV11-2 and J usage is TRBJ2-3, with D uncertain. Trimming stripped 5 bases from V and 0 bases from J, with 24 bases between. The CDR3 totals 19 residues. Germline V gene lookup returns CDR1 SGHAT and CDR2 FQNNGV. The full variable domain, completed using reference TRBV11-2 and TRBJ2-3, is EAGVAQSPRYKIIEKRQSVAFWCNPISGHATLYWYQQILGQGPKLLIQFQNNGVVDDSQLPKDRFSAERLKGVDSTLKIQPAKLEDSAVYLCASSPLPGTGAASTDTQYFGPGTRLTVL.

This chain links TRBV27 with TRBJ2-1; D not resolved. V shed 2 bases and J shed 12 bases, with 11 bases lying between them. From germline, CDR1 is MNHEY and CDR2 SMNVEV (reference sequence). The CDR3 is 12 amino acids. DNA of the CDR3: TGTGCCAGCAGTTTAGGGTCGAGTAGGCAGTTCTTC. This gives the protein CASSLGSSRQFF.

This clone is a singleton in its sample. This sequence joins TRBV11-3 and TRBJ2-5; 11 bases match TRBD2. The V gene's germline CDR1 is SGHNT and CDR2 YENEEA. The CDR3 covers 15 residues. V gave up 5 bases and J gave up 5 bases; unmatched junction bases: 7. The CDR3, as DNA: TGTGCCAGCAGCCTTAGCGGGAGGGCCTATGAGACCCAGTACTTC. The encoded protein is CASSLSGRAYETQYF.

Comments on this clone: This specimen includes other DNA sequences encoding the same CDR3. The chain links TRBV4-2 to TRBJ2-7; D not resolved. The CDR3 covers 13 residues. Germline CDR1 reads LGHNA; CDR2 reads YNFKEQ. Trimming removed 0 bases from V and 1 base from J, with 4 bases in between. The CDR3 loop is CASSQDRSYEQYF. The CDR3 nucleotides read TGTGCCAGCAGCCAAGACAGATCCTACGAGCAGTACTTC.

The chain carries TRBV7-9 and TRBJ2-7; possibly TRBD2 for D (6 bases). There are 13 residues in the CDR3. Germline V gives CDR1 SEHNR, CDR2 FQNEAQ (reference sequence). V was pared by 5 bases and J by 1 base, with 9 bases between. The CDR3 DNA reads TGTGCCAGCAGCATTAGCGGTTCCTACGAGCAGTACTTC. Translating it yields CASSISGSYEQYF.

The genes are TRBV14 and TRBJ2-2, with no clear D. The CDR3 spans 17 residues. Germline CDR1 reads SGHDN; CDR2 reads FVKESK. V lost 5 bases, J lost 1 base, and 17 bases lay in between. The CDR3 region is CASSYWKWTENTGELFF. In nucleotides, the CDR3 is TGTGCCAGCAGCTATTGGAAGTGGACGGAGAACACCGGGGAGCTGTTTTTT.

The V and J genes are TRBV7-9 and TRBJ1-1, with 8 bases that match TRBD1. CDR1 is SEHNR and CDR2 is FQNEAQ in the germline V gene (reference sequence). The CDR3 covers 14 residues. V dropped 5 bases and J dropped 4; count of bases not matched to a gene: 6. The CDR3 sequence: CASSLVGQVTEAFF. CDR3 DNA: TGTGCCAGCAGCCTAGTGGGACAGGTCACTGAAGCTTTCTTT.

The rearrangement joins TRBV3-1 (or the pseudogene TRBV3-2) to TRBJ2-7, with D uncertain. This CDR3 contains 15 residues. Germline assignment: CDR1 LGHDT and CDR2 YNNKEL (reference sequence). V was cut by 2 bases and J by 3 bases, with 14 bases left in between. This CDR3 reads CASSQTGRMLYEQYF. CDR3 nucleotides: TGTGCCAGCAGCCAAACCGGACGGATGCTCTACGAGCAGTACTTC.

This chain joins TRBV5-6 and TRBJ1-4; no clear D. This CDR3 has 13 residues. Germline CDR1 is SGHDT and CDR2 is YYEEEE. V was pared by 2 bases and J by 3 bases, with 5 bases between. In nucleotides, the CDR3 is TGTGCCAGCAGCTTAGACCCTAATGAAAAACTGTTTTTT. Amino acid sequence: CASSLDPNEKLFF.

The V and J genes are TRBV9 and TRBJ2-1, with 9 bases fitting TRBD2. Looked up from germline, CDR1 is SGDLS and CDR2 is YYNGEE. V gave up 1 base and J gave up 5 bases; unmatched junction bases: 4. CDR3 length equals 15 residues. CDR3 sequence reads: CASSVLPSGNNEQFF. The CDR3, as DNA: TGTGCCAGCAGCGTACTGCCTAGCGGGAACAATGAGCAGTTCTTC.